These 21 T cell receptor beta chains originate from one sample sequenced in a study of control samples from healthy donors and cancer patients. Profiling relied on immunoSEQ multiplex PCR, and the TCRdb table lists in-frame clones only, not all of them. The sample carries some 410,000 clones, 90% recorded once. Source material: PBMCs. The receptors were gathered from a man aged 35-49 years with head and neck cancer.

V and J are TRBV6-5 and TRBJ1-1; 9 nucleotides match TRBD1. The V gene end was trimmed by 9 bases and the J gene end by 4 bases; junction bases not matched to a gene: 12. The germline CDR1 and CDR2 sequences are MNHEY and SVGAGI. This CDR3 comprises 15 residues. The CDR3 DNA follows: TGTGCCAGTCCCGGGACAGGGAGAGTGCGCACTGAAGCTTTCTTT. It is translated as CASPGTGRVRTEAFF.

The V gene is TRBV7-9, the J gene TRBJ1-4; no reliable D call. There are 13 residues in the CDR3. Trimming pared 6 bases from V and 4 bases from J, leaving 9 bases between. Germline CDR1 is SEHNR and CDR2 is FQNEAQ (reference sequence). The CDR3 DNA reads as TGTGCCAGCAGAGTAGCGATTAATGAAAAACTGTTTTTT. Translated, it gives CASRVAINEKLFF.

The rearrangement joins TRBV19 to TRBJ2-2; 7 positions match TRBD2. This CDR3 region has 15 residues. Unmatched junction bases numbered 7, after V lost 5 bases and J lost 4 bases. CDR1 is LNHDA and CDR2 is SQIVND in the germline V gene (reference sequence). In DNA, the CDR3 is TGTGCCAGTAGTGGGATAGCGGGCATCACCGGGGAGCTGTTTTTT. It translates to CASSGIAGITGELFF.

The rearrangement joins TRBV6-6 to TRBJ1-4; perhaps TRBD1 as D (6 bases). This CDR3 region has 15 residues. Trimming left V 8 bases short and J 4 bases short, with 17 bases between. Looked up from germline, CDR1 is MNHNY and CDR2 is SVGAGI (reference sequence). The CDR3 sequence: CASQATQGINEKLFF. As DNA, the CDR3 is TGTGCCAGCCAAGCTACCCAGGGGATTAATGAAAAACTGTTTTTT.

This chain joins TRBV28 and TRBJ1-1, with D possibly TRBD1 on 6 matching bases. The CDR3 is 18 amino acids. From germline, CDR1 is MDHEN and CDR2 SYDVKM. V was clipped by 8 bases and J by 4 bases, with 29 bases between them. Here the CDR3 reads CASPSALGGGEMSTEAFF. The CDR3 DNA is TGTGCCAGCCCTTCCGCGTTAGGGGGGGGCGAGATGAGCACTGAAGCTTTCTTT.

This chain links TRBV10-1 with TRBJ1-6; the D is unclear. V was clipped by 2 bases and J by 8 bases, with 7 bases between them. The CDR3 is made up of 13 amino acids. From germline, CDR1 is WNHNN and CDR2 SYGVQD (reference sequence). The DNA for the CDR3 is TGCGCCAGCAGTGAGCGGACCGATTCACCCCTCCACTTT. It codes for CASSERTDSPLHF.

This chain links TRBV4-1 with TRBJ2-3; 11 nucleotides agree with TRBD2. V was pared by 0 bases and J by 1 base, with 3 bases of the junction left unmatched. The CDR3 length is 17 residues. Germline lookup yields CDR1 MGHRA and CDR2 YSYEKL. CDR3 sequence (DNA): TGCGCCAGCAGCCAAGACGTACTAGCGGGGGGCACAGATACGCAGTATTTT. Residues: CASSQDVLAGGTDTQYF.

This clone was observed a few times. The genes are TRBV6-5 and TRBJ1-3; D perhaps matches TRBD1 (5 bases). The CDR3 is made up of 14 amino acids. Deletions cut 6 bases from V and 2 bases from J, with 11 bases between. Germline CDR1 MNHEY, CDR2 SVGAGI. The chain's CDR3 is CASSTGAPGNTIYF. The CDR3 bases are TGTGCCAGCAGCACCGGGGCCCCTGGAAACACCATATATTTT.

CDR3 residues: CATSDRSNQPQHF. Written as DNA, the CDR3 is TGTGCCACTTCCGACAGGAGCAATCAGCCCCAGCATTTT. V and J are TRBV19 and TRBJ1-5, with D perhaps TRBD1 (6 bases). Germline V gene lookup returns CDR1 LNHDA and CDR2 SQIVND (reference sequence). This CDR3 contains 13 residues. V was pared by 10 bases and J by 1 base, with 11 bases between.

The V call is TRBV6-5, the J call TRBJ1-1; D is unclear. Germline CDR1 is MNHEY and CDR2 is SVGAGI. The CDR3 consists of 14 residues. Trimming cost V 5 bases and J 2 bases, with 12 bases left between them. The CDR3 DNA follows: TGTGCCAGCAGTATAGGACGGGAAAACACTGAAGCTTTCTTT. It is translated as CASSIGRENTEAFF.

The genes are TRBV27 and TRBJ1-1; 7 nucleotides align to TRBD1. The CDR3 contains 13 residues. The V gene's germline CDR1 is MNHEY and CDR2 SMNVEV (reference sequence). With V trimmed by 8 bases and J by 11 bases, 14 bases remained unmatched. CDR3 in DNA: TGTGCCAGCTGGACAGGCGCCGGCATAAAGGCTTTCTTT. Residues: CASWTGAGIKAFF.

The V and J genes are TRBV27 and TRBJ2-7, with 7 bases that match TRBD1. The CDR3 runs to 14 residues. V dropped 10 bases and J dropped 2; count of bases not matched to a gene: 11. Germline CDR1 is MNHEY and CDR2 is SMNVEV (reference sequence). The CDR3 DNA reads as TGTGCCACCCCCCGGTCGACAGGGCCCTACGAGCAGTACTTC. Translation gives CATPRSTGPYEQYF.

The chain has TRBV11-3 and TRBJ1-1; D gene ambiguous. Trimming shortened V by 9 bases and J by 6 bases, and 14 bases separated the two germline ends. The germline V gene encodes CDR1 SGHNT and CDR2 YENEEA. The CDR3 is 12 residues long. The CDR3 DNA reads TGTGCCAGTAAATCAGAGGGCGCTGAAGCTTTCTTT. Translating it yields CASKSEGAEAFF.

The rearrangement joins TRBV28 to TRBJ2-5, with 9 bases matching TRBD1. In germline, CDR1 is MDHEN, CDR2 SYDVKM. This CDR3 is 15 amino acids long. Trimming at V came to 4 bases and at J to 3 bases, leaving 6 bases not matched to a gene. The CDR3 loop is CASSSGGTGKETQYF. CDR3 coding DNA: TGTGCCAGCAGTTCTGGCGGGACAGGGAAAGAGACCCAGTACTTC.

V usage is TRBV7-2 and J usage is TRBJ1-6; D is unresolved. This CDR3 is built from 13 residues. Trimming shortened V by 5 bases and J by 10 bases, and 12 bases separated the two germline ends. The germline V gene has CDR1 SGHTA and CDR2 FQGNSA. This chain's CDR3 is CASSTLKGSPLHF. In nucleotides, the CDR3 is TGTGCCAGCAGCACCCTAAAGGGATCACCCCTCCACTTT.

V gene TRBV6-4 combines with J gene TRBJ1-6; 8 bases are a match to TRBD1. CDR1 is MRHNA, CDR2 SNTAGT, per germline. V shed 4 bases and J 6 bases; nucleotides not matched to a gene: 5. CDR3 length equals 15 residues. The CDR3 DNA reads as TGTGCCAGCAGTGTCGGGACAGGAATTAATTCACCCCTCCACTTT. This translates into CASSVGTGINSPLHF.

The rearrangement uses TRBV29-1 and TRBJ1-2; 7 bases map to TRBD1. The CDR3 contains 11 residues. Germline CDR1 SQVTM, CDR2 ANQGSEA. V shed 7 bases, J shed 5 bases, and the junction held 4 bases outside the gene matches. This CDR3 is CSGLQGYGYTF. CDR3 nucleotide sequence: TGCAGCGGCCTACAGGGGTATGGCTACACCTTC.

The chain employs TRBV6-6 and TRBJ2-7, with a possible D match to TRBD2 (6 bases). This CDR3 is 14 amino acids long. V was clipped by 7 bases and J by 6 bases, with 19 bases between them. The germline CDR1 and CDR2 sequences are MNHNY and SVGAGI (reference sequence). The CDR3 DNA follows: TGTGCCAGCAACCAGGGACTGGTTGTCGTCGAGCAGTACTTC. This encodes CASNQGLVVVEQYF.

The chain employs TRBV28 and TRBJ2-7; D remains unclear. This CDR3 comprises 15 residues. Germline values: CDR1 MDHEN, CDR2 SYDVKM. Trimming removed 0 bases from V and 2 bases from J, with 11 bases in between. CDR3 sequence: CASSLWTKTTYEQYF. The CDR3 DNA is TGTGCCAGCAGTTTATGGACCAAAACGACCTACGAGCAGTACTTC.

The genes are TRBV5-6 and TRBJ2-7, with 7 bases that match TRBD1. V lost 4 bases and J lost 13; bases outside the gene matches: 14. The germline CDR1 and CDR2 sequences are SGHDT and YYEEEE. This CDR3 has 13 amino acids. The CDR3 loop is CASSHTVDRTDYF. In DNA form, the CDR3 reads TGTGCCAGCAGCCACACGGTGGACAGGACGGATTACTTC.

The V call is TRBV11-2, the J call TRBJ1-4, with D unresolved. Trimming left V 0 bases short and J 8 bases short, with 10 bases between. Germline V gene lookup returns CDR1 SGHAT and CDR2 FQNNGV. The CDR3 loop spans 14 amino acids. The CDR3 nucleotides are TGTGCCAGCAGCTTAGAACGGACGGAGGAAAAACTGTTTTTT. It translates to CASSLERTEEKLFF. Based on the CDR3 plus reference TRBV11-2 and TRBJ1-4, the full variable domain is EAGVAQSPRYKIIEKRQSVAFWCNPISGHATLYWYQQILGQGPKLLIQFQNNGVVDDSQLPKDRFSAERLKGVDSTLKIQPAKLEDSAVYLCASSLERTEEKLFFGSGTQLSVL.